A single sample is the source of the 7 T cell receptor beta chains below, sequenced in a study of cytomegalovirus exposure and HLA in healthy donors. Here immunoSEQ multiplex PCR was the method, and the copy in TCRdb shows in-frame clones only, minus some. There are over 200,000 clones in the sample; 88% occur only once, and just under 3% lies in the top ten. The source material was PBMCs. Source of these receptors: a woman in her late teens or twenties in good health and CMV-seronegative.

This clone came up once. This chain uses TRBV5-1 with TRBJ2-7; no clear D gene. CDR3 length: 17 residues. In germline, CDR1 is SGHRS, CDR2 YFSETQ. The V end was cut by 0 bases, the J end by 4 bases, with 20 bases between. The CDR3 sequence is CASSLGPISSLIYEQYF. For the CDR3, the DNA is TGCGCCAGCAGCTTGGGGCCGATATCCTCATTAATTTACGAGCAGTACTTC.

The chain combines TRBV5-6 with TRBJ1-2; no reliable D call. Deletions cut 1 base from V and 6 bases from J, with 13 bases between. CDR1 and CDR2 from the germline V gene are SGHDT and YYEEEE. The CDR3 extends over 14 amino acids. In DNA form, the CDR3 reads TGTGCCAGCAGCTTGAGGCCCACTACGGATGGCTACACCTTC. Amino acid sequence: CASSLRPTTDGYTF.

Here the CDR3 DNA reads TGTGCCAGCAGCGCCGGGGACAGGGGGCGAAACACCTTC. Translating it yields CASSAGDRGRNTF. The chain couples TRBV2 to TRBJ1-2; 12 nucleotides align to TRBD1. The CDR3 covers 13 residues. J was trimmed by 12 bases and V by 6 bases; bases with no gene match: 8. The germline V gene has CDR1 SNHLY and CDR2 FYNNEI.

The chain employs TRBV5-1 and TRBJ2-3; D is unresolved. In germline, CDR1 is SGHRS, CDR2 YFSETQ. The CDR3 totals 14 residues. V shed 4 bases and J shed 1 base, with 10 bases lying between them. For the CDR3, the DNA is TGCGCCAGCAGCCCGACACCCCGCACAGATACGCAGTATTTT. This encodes CASSPTPRTDTQYF.

This clone has a single count. The gene calls are TRBV6-8 and TRBJ2-2, with 10 bases identical to TRBD1. This CDR3 is 15 amino acids long. Germline V gene data show CDR1 as MNHGY and CDR2 as SAAAGT. Trimming at V came to 6 bases and at J to 5 bases, leaving 6 bases not matched to a gene. CDR3 DNA sequence: TGTGCCAGCAGCGCCGGGACAGGGGTTACCGGGGAGCTGTTTTTT. This encodes CASSAGTGVTGELFF.

This sequence joins TRBV11-2 and TRBJ2-1; 12 bases map to TRBD2. CDR1 and CDR2 (germline): SGHAT, FQNNGV. J gave up 8 bases and V 4 bases, and 6 bases lay outside the gene matches. The CDR3 is 15 residues long. The CDR3 nucleotides read TGTGCCAGCAGCTCGACTAGCGGGAGTGGCTATGAGCAGTTCTTC. Encoded protein: CASSSTSGSGYEQFF.

This clone was counted a single time. The chain employs TRBV20-1 and TRBJ2-7; tentatively, D is TRBD2 (5 bases). The V end was cut by 3 bases, the J end by 4 bases, with 7 bases between. Germline-derived CDR1 and CDR2 are DFQATT and SNEGSKA (reference sequence). The CDR3 is made up of 11 amino acids. CDR3: CSARTTYEQYF. The CDR3 DNA reads as TGCAGTGCTAGGACTACATACGAGCAGTACTTC.